This record covers a single TCR beta chain. Its antigen is undetermined. This record belongs to a study of siplizumab effects on memory and regulatory T cells. General study points: A minor fraction of alloreactive clones, and no more, mapped to unstimulated subsets. Significantly reduced by siplizumab was the cumulative frequency of alloreactive sequences, namely those traceable to unstimulated CD4+ memory cells. The study found that mappable alloreactive CD4+ clones averaged nearly 70% Treg-derived with siplizumab and over 25% in controls.

Data came from immunoSEQ multiplex PCR; TCRdb stores just in-frame clones and leaves some out. Counted here are around 94,000 clones, around 90% occurring once; the ten biggest clones make up more than 0.95%. CDR1 and CDR2 from the germline V gene are KGHSH and LQKENI. This CDR3 has 14 amino acids. V was cut by 0 bases and J by 7 bases, with 10 bases left in between. The sequenced sample was CD4+ T cells sorted from blood. The origin of this receptor is a human donor in good health. The rearrangement links TRBV18 to TRBJ1-5; D may be TRBD1 (5 bases). CDR3 nucleotides: TGTGCCAGCTCACCACCGGGGGGATCACAGCCCCAGCATTTT. Translated: CASSPPGGSQPQHF.